The source of this TCR beta chain is a study of blood T cell repertoires in COVID-19. Overall study context: Sites across the United States, Italy and Spain contributed samples from acute and convalescent COVID-19. The cDNA or gDNA used as material had been derived from T cells, B-cell-depleted T cells, or PBMCs.

Measured with immunoSEQ multiplex PCR; TCRdb has only the in-frame clones, and not every one. The table has roughly 160,000 clones, less than 85% seen once; the top ten hold roughly a tenth. The V gene's germline CDR1 is SGHDT and CDR2 YYEEEE. The length of the CDR3 is 16 residues. V gave up 2 bases and J gave up 3 bases; unmatched junction bases: 5. The sample holds a few counts of this clone. The sequence derives from a woman older than 75 with active or convalescent COVID-19. The specimen sequenced was peripheral blood. This chain connects TRBV5-6 to TRBJ2-1, with 10 bases fitting TRBD2. The CDR3 region is CASSLLAGFGYNEQFF. The CDR3 DNA sequence: TGTGCCAGCAGCTTACTAGCGGGATTCGGCTACAATGAGCAGTTCTTC.